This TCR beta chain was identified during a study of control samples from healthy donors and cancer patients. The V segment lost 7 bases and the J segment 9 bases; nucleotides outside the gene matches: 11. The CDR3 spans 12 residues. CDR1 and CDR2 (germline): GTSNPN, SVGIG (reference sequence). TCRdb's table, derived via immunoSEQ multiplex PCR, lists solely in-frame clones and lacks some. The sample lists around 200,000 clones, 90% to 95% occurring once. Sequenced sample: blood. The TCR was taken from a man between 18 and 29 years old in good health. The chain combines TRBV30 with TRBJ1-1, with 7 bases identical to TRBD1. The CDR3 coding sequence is TGTGCCTTTAGAGACAGGGTTGGAAAAGCTTTCTTT. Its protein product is CAFRDRVGKAFF.